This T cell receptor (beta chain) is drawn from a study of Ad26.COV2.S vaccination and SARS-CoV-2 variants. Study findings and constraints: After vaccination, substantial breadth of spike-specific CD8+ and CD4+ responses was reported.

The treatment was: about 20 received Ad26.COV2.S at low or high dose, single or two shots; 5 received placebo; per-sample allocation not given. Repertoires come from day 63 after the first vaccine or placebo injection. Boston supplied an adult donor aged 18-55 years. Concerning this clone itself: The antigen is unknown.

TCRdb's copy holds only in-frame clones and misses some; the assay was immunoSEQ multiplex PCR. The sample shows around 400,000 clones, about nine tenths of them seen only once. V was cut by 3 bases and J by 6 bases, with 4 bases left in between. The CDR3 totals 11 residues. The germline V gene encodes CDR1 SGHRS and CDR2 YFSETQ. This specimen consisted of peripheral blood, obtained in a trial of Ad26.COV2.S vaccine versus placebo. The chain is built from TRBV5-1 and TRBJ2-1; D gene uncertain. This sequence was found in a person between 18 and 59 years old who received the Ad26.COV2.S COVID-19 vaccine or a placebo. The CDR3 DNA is TGCGCCAGCAGCTCGATCAATGAGCAGTTCTTC. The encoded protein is CASSSINEQFF.